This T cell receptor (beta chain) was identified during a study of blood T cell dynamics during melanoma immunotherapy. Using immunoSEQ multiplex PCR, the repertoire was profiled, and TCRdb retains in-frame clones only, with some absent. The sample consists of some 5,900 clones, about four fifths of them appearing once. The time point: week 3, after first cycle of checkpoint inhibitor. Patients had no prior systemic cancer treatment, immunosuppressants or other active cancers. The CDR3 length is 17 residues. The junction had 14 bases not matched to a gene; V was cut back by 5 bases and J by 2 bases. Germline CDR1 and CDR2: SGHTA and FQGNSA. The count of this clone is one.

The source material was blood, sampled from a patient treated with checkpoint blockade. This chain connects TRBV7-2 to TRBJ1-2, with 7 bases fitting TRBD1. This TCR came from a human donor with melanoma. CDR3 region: CASSSRDSNLPNYGYTF. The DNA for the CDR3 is TGTGCCAGCAGCAGCCGGGACAGCAATCTCCCCAACTATGGCTACACCTTC. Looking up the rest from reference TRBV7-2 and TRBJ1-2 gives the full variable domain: GAGVSQSPSNKVTEKGKDVELRCDPISGHTALYWYRQSLGQGLEFLIYFQGNSAPDKSGLPSDRFSAERTGGSVSTLTIQRTQQEDSAVYLCASSSRDSNLPNYGYTFGSGTRLTVV.